This is a list of T cell receptor beta chains from one sample in a study of CD8+CD57+ T cells in acquired aplastic anemia. TCRdb ran MiXCR on the reads and lists one entry per CDR3 protein. The sample gives about 180,000 distinct CDR3 sequences, roughly 48% of which show up once; 1.1% is in the top ten. The sequenced sample consisted of sorted CD4+, CD8+, or CD8+CD57+ T cells (not recorded which) from PBMCs. These receptor sequences come from a human donor with aplastic anemia. The CDR3 runs from the conserved cysteine through the conserved F or W. The order of the fields is CDR3 protein, CDR3 DNA, clone size, D gene, J gene, V gene. The D gene is left open where the match is weak. Expanded clones are given a class, and other clones once, few, many or no size at all.

CSARDWGRSRTDTQYF | TGCAGTGCTAGAGACTGGGGGCGATCCCGCACAGATACGCAGTATTTT | NA | NA | TRBJ2-3 | TRBV20-1
CASSLFASGGLETQYF | TGTGCCAGCAGCTTATTTGCTAGCGGGGGGTTAGAGACCCAGTACTTC | many | TRBD2 | TRBJ2-5 | TRBV7-6
CASSVSAGLDTEAFF | TGTGCCAGCAGCGTATCGGCAGGGCTAGACACTGAAGCTTTCTTT | NA | NA | TRBJ1-1 | TRBV9
CASSSSGIGGGETQYF | TGTGCTAGCAGCTCCTCAGGGATCGGGGGAGGAGAGACCCAGTACTTC | NA | NA | TRBJ2-5 | TRBV7-7
CASSLGQVRNSPLHF | TGTGCCAGCAGCTTGGGCCAGGTGCGAAATTCACCCCTCCACTTT | many | NA | TRBJ1-6 | TRBV5-6
CASSLTGEQYF | TGTGCCAGCAGCTTAACCGGCGAGCAGTACTTC | NA | NA | TRBJ2-7 | TRBV7-8
CSARGGGGGTYEQYF | TGCAGTGCTAGAGGGGGAGGGGGGGGAACCTACGAGCAGTACTTC | many | NA | TRBJ2-7 | TRBV20-1
CASSFGQQDQPQHF | TGTGCCAGCAGCTTTGGACAGCAAGATCAGCCCCAGCATTTT | once | NA | TRBJ1-5 | TRBV7-9
CASSYSMVGGSGSPLHF | TGTGCCAGCAGTTACTCGATGGTAGGGGGCTCGGGTTCACCCCTCCACTTT | many | TRBD1 | TRBJ1-6 | TRBV6-5
CASSLAKGGPNSPLHF | TGTGCCAGCAGCTTAGCGAAGGGAGGGCCGAATTCACCCCTCCACTTT | NA | NA | TRBJ1-6 | TRBV11-1
CASGYQETQYF | TGTGCCAGCGGGTACCAAGAGACCCAGTACTTC | NA | NA | TRBJ2-5 | TRBV2
CASRLAGGEETQYF | TGTGCCAGCAGACTAGCGGGGGGAGAGGAGACCCAGTACTTC | many | TRBD2 | TRBJ2-5 | TRBV12-3/TRBV12-4
CASSLGQALQAFF | TGCGCCAGCAGCTTGGGACAGGCCCTACAAGCTTTCTTT | NA | NA | TRBJ1-1 | TRBV5-1
CASSLGDGSSYEQYF | TGTGCCAGCAGCTTAGGGGACGGAAGCTCCTACGAGCAGTACTTC | NA | NA | TRBJ2-7 | TRBV7-9
CASFEGTEAFF | TGTGCCAGCTTCGAGGGGACTGAAGCTTTCTTT | NA | NA | TRBJ1-1 | TRBV2
CASSYSRQVWNTEAFF | TGTGCCAGCAGTTACTCGAGGCAGGTATGGAACACTGAAGCTTTCTTT | few | NA | TRBJ1-1 | TRBV6-5
CAIRGQGPYGYTF | TGTGCCATCCGGGGACAGGGACCCTATGGCTACACCTTC | NA | TRBD1 | TRBJ1-2 | TRBV10-3
CSARQQGGETQYF | TGCAGTGCTAGACAACAGGGCGGTGAGACCCAGTACTTC | NA | NA | TRBJ2-5 | TRBV20-1
CASSLETYPHNEQFF | TGTGCCAGCAGCTTAGAGACTTACCCTCACAATGAGCAGTTCTTC | many | NA | TRBJ2-1 | TRBV7-6
CASRRLAGGRETQYF | TGTGCCAGCCGCAGACTAGCGGGGGGGCGGGAGACCCAGTACTTC | many | TRBD2 | TRBJ2-5 | TRBV6-1
CAMTASGSYEQYF | TGTGCCATGACAGCTTCTGGCTCCTACGAGCAGTACTTC | NA | NA | TRBJ2-7 | TRBV2
CASSVETTYEQYF | TGTGCCAGCAGTGTTGAGACAACATACGAGCAGTACTTC | many | NA | TRBJ2-7 | TRBV2
CSAGQGSTEAFF | TGCAGCGCAGGACAGGGATCCACTGAAGCTTTCTTT | NA | TRBD1 | TRBJ1-1 | TRBV29-1
CASSEQTGGAYNEQFF | TGCGCCAGCAGTGAGCAGACAGGGGGCGCTTACAATGAGCAGTTCTTC | NA | TRBD1 | TRBJ2-1 | TRBV10-1
CASKGQGGQPQHF | TGTGCCAGTAAAGGACAGGGCGGTCAGCCCCAGCATTTT | NA | TRBD1 | TRBJ1-5 | TRBV19
CASSLTSGGVSYNEQFF | TGTGCCAGCAGTTTAACTAGCGGGGGGGTCTCCTACAATGAGCAGTTCTTC | NA | TRBD2 | TRBJ2-1 | TRBV6-2/TRBV6-3
CSAPVGVNNEQFF | TGCAGTGCCCCGGTGGGAGTTAACAATGAGCAGTTCTTC | many | NA | TRBJ2-1 | TRBV20-1
CASNPLAAYNEQFF | TGTGCCAGCAACCCACTAGCGGCCTACAATGAGCAGTTCTTC | NA | TRBD2 | TRBJ2-1 | TRBV2
CASSLGASGRGEQFF | TGTGCCAGCAGCTTGGGGGCTAGCGGGAGGGGTGAGCAGTTCTTC | NA | TRBD2 | TRBJ2-1 | TRBV5-4
CASSSRGSPWRGRNEQFF | TGTGCCAGCAGCTCCCGGGGTTCGCCGTGGAGGGGGCGGAATGAGCAGTTCTTC | NA | NA | TRBJ2-1 | TRBV11-1
CASSMGGYSYTF | TGCGCCAGCAGCATGGGGGGCTATAGCTACACCTTC | NA | NA | TRBJ1-2 | TRBV5-1
CASSQVLGETQYF | TGTGCCAGCAGCCAAGTTCTGGGCGAGACCCAGTACTTC | many | NA | TRBJ2-5 | TRBV14
CATSGGPANEQFF | TGTGCCACCAGCGGGGGGCCGGCCAATGAGCAGTTCTTC | NA | NA | TRBJ2-1 | TRBV15
CSARVQGGGYTF | TGCAGTGCTAGAGTACAGGGTGGCGGCTACACCTTC | many | NA | TRBJ1-2 | TRBV20-1
CASSQLGETSF | TGTGCCAGCAGCCAATTGGGAGAAACATCCTTC | NA | NA | TRBJ2-4 | TRBV11-2